A selection of T cell receptor beta chains follows, all from one sample in a study of T cell responses to AZD1222 COVID-19 vaccine. Some clones are missing from TCRdb's copy, which holds only in-frame ones; the method was immunoSEQ multiplex PCR. The sample yields roughly 55,000 clones, nearly 90% seen once. Specimen: peripheral blood, collected on day 0 of AZD1222 vaccination. These receptors came from an adult in good health. The CDR3 runs from the conserved cysteine through the conserved F or W. A D gene is named only where the DNA matches it firmly. Size is stated for part of the rows, as once, few or many counts, or as a class when the clone is expanded.

clone size,D gene,V gene,J gene,CDR3 protein,CDR3 DNA
-,-,TRBV12-3/TRBV12-4,TRBJ1-1,CASSGTEAFF,TGTGCCAGCAGTGGGACAGAAGCTTTCTTT
-,-,TRBV6-4,TRBJ2-3,CASSKDVETDTQYF,TGTGCCAGCAGTAAGGATGTAGAAACAGATACGCAGTATTTT
-,-,TRBV19,TRBJ1-2,CASSIGLVVYGYTF,TGTGCCAGTAGTATAGGTCTCGTCGTGTATGGCTACACCTTC
-,-,TRBV5-1,TRBJ1-1,CASSLGQMMGSTEAFF,TGCGCCAGCAGCCTAGGACAGATGATGGGCAGCACTGAAGCTTTCTTT
-,TRBD1,TRBV6-5,TRBJ1-5,CASTTGGTNQPQHF,TGTGCCAGCACGACAGGGGGTACTAATCAGCCCCAGCATTTT
-,-,TRBV28,TRBJ2-3,CASSLGFSGKTQYF,TGTGCCAGCAGTTTAGGATTCAGCGGTAAGACGCAGTATTTT
-,TRBD1,TRBV5-4,TRBJ1-6,CASGDRRYNSPLHF,TGTGCCAGCGGGGACAGGCGCTATAATTCACCCCTCCACTTT
-,-,TRBV3-1/TRBV3-2,TRBJ1-5,CASSQDRGGNQPQHF,TGTGCCAGCAGCCAAGACAGGGGCGGCAATCAGCCCCAGCATTTT
-,-,TRBV28,TRBJ1-2,CASARGDRGYGYTF,TGTGCCAGCGCTCGAGGGGATCGAGGCTATGGCTACACCTTC
-,TRBD2,TRBV7-9,TRBJ2-4,CASSLTGLGEGAKNIQYF,TGTGCCAGCAGCCTGACGGGACTAGGGGAGGGAGCCAAAAACATTCAGTACTTC
-,-,TRBV9,TRBJ2-1,CASSVGLEVVYNEQFF,TGTGCCAGCAGCGTAGGGTTAGAGGTTGTGTACAATGAGCAGTTCTTC
-,-,TRBV6-5,TRBJ1-5,CASSPRVGNQPQHF,TGTGCCAGCAGTCCCAGGGTCGGCAATCAGCCCCAGCATTTT
-,TRBD1,TRBV6-5,TRBJ1-2,CASSLTTGQTVGYTF,TGTGCCAGCAGTCTCACGACGGGACAGACCGTGGGCTACACCTTC
-,TRBD1,TRBV19,TRBJ1-2,CASSIAVGTGENYGYTF,TGTGCCAGTAGTATAGCTGTCGGGACAGGGGAGAACTATGGCTACACCTTC
-,-,TRBV2,TRBJ1-5,CASSPRVLSGQPQHF,TGTGCCAGCAGTCCCAGGGTACTTTCTGGCCAGCCCCAGCATTTT
-,-,TRBV28,TRBJ2-5,CASSAPTGGETQYF,TGTGCCAGCAGTGCCCCAACAGGAGGAGAGACCCAGTACTTC
-,-,TRBV3-1/TRBV3-2,TRBJ2-1,CASSFLGGGNEQFF,TGTGCCAGCAGCTTCCTAGGGGGGGGGAATGAGCAGTTCTTC
once,-,TRBV28,TRBJ1-1,CASSSDGEAFF,TGTGCCAGCAGTTCCGATGGGGAAGCTTTCTTT
-,-,TRBV7-8,TRBJ1-2,CASSLMFSTDGYTF,TGTGCCAGCAGCTTAATGTTTTCGACAGATGGCTACACCTTC
-,TRBD1,TRBV19,TRBJ1-4,CASSLSQGVPTNEKLFF,TGTGCCAGTAGTCTGAGCCAGGGGGTCCCAACTAATGAAAAACTGTTTTTT
-,TRBD1,TRBV2,TRBJ2-2,CASSVPRQGAFYNTGELFF,TGTGCCAGCAGTGTTCCGCGACAGGGGGCGTTCTATAACACCGGGGAGCTGTTTTTT
-,TRBD1,TRBV7-9,TRBJ1-5,CASSLRGGAGQPQHF,TGTGCCAGCAGCTTAAGAGGGGGCGCGGGTCAGCCCCAGCATTTT
-,TRBD2,TRBV7-2,TRBJ2-1,CASSSPGTSGGLSYNEQFF,TGTGCCAGCAGCTCTCCCGGGACTAGCGGGGGCCTATCCTACAATGAGCAGTTCTTC
-,-,TRBV28,TRBJ1-1,CASTHKQGVEAFF,TGTGCCAGCACCCACAAACAGGGAGTTGAAGCTTTCTTT
-,-,TRBV5-1,TRBJ1-1,CASSLVGNIMNTEAFF,TGCGCCAGCAGCTTGGTAGGTAATATTATGAACACTGAAGCTTTCTTT
-,-,TRBV27,TRBJ2-2,CASSLAIRTGELFF,TGTGCCAGCAGTCTTGCCATTAGGACCGGGGAGCTGTTTTTT
-,-,TRBV18,TRBJ2-1,CASSPEPGGLPSYNEQFF,TGTGCCAGCTCACCCGAGCCCGGGGGACTCCCCTCCTACAATGAGCAGTTCTTC
-,-,TRBV5-1,TRBJ1-2,CASSSFPDSKMMSNYGYTF,TGCGCCAGCAGCTCCTTCCCCGACAGTAAAATGATGAGTAACTATGGCTACACCTTC
few,TRBD1,TRBV24-1,TRBJ2-2,CATSDRDRRSGELFF,TGTGCCACCAGTGATAGGGACAGGCGGTCCGGGGAGCTGTTTTTT
-,TRBD1,TRBV6-5,TRBJ1-5,CASWSRQGDNQPQHF,TGTGCCAGCTGGTCCCGACAGGGAGACAATCAGCCCCAGCATTTT
-,TRBD1,TRBV7-6,TRBJ2-4,CASSDYRGPGAKNIQYF,TGTGCCAGCAGCGACTACAGGGGGCCGGGGGCCAAAAACATTCAGTACTTC
few,TRBD1,TRBV28,TRBJ1-5,CAITAGQGSDQPQHF,TGTGCCATAACAGCGGGACAGGGGAGCGATCAGCCCCAGCATTTT
-,TRBD1,TRBV14,TRBJ1-1,CASSHRDRTNTEAFF,TGTGCCAGCAGCCACCGGGACAGGACGAACACTGAAGCTTTCTTT
-,TRBD1,TRBV29-1,TRBJ2-1,CSVEDRDRVTGNEQFF,TGCAGCGTTGAAGACCGGGACAGGGTAACGGGGAATGAGCAGTTCTTC
-,TRBD2,TRBV5-6,TRBJ2-5,CASSFPLAGEQETQYF,TGTGCCAGCAGCTTCCCTCTAGCGGGGGAACAAGAGACCCAGTACTTC
-,-,TRBV2,TRBJ1-3,CASRRDGDTIYF,TGTGCCAGCAGGAGAGACGGAGACACCATATATTTT
-,-,TRBV11-2,TRBJ2-7,CASSFGIPYEQYF,TGTGCCAGCAGCTTCGGAATTCCCTACGAGCAGTACTTC
-,TRBD1,TRBV7-2,TRBJ1-2,CASSSTDRADGYTF,TGTGCCAGCAGCTCAACGGACAGGGCGGATGGCTACACCTTC
few,-,TRBV28,TRBJ1-5,CASSLRAGGGLSNQPQHF,TGTGCCAGCAGTTTAAGGGCCGGGGGCGGCCTCTCCAATCAGCCCCAGCATTTT
-,TRBD1,TRBV2,TRBJ2-4,CATKQWARTGENIQYF,TGTGCCACCAAGCAATGGGCGCGGACAGGGGAAAACATTCAGTACTTC
-,TRBD1,TRBV28,TRBJ1-2,CASSLFVGQGGGYTF,TGTGCCAGCAGTTTATTCGTTGGACAGGGGGGAGGCTACACCTTC
-,-,TRBV11-2,TRBJ1-1,CASSSAGGAEAFF,TGTGCCAGCAGCTCCGCGGGGGGGGCTGAAGCTTTCTTT
-,-,TRBV28,TRBJ1-1,CASSKRGMNTEAFF,TGTGCCAGCAGCAAGCGGGGCATGAACACTGAAGCTTTCTTT
-,-,TRBV28,TRBJ2-6,CASSPTYLVLAGANVLTF,TGTGCCAGCAGCCCTACTTACCTGGTCCTCGCTGGGGCCAACGTCCTGACTTTC
-,-,TRBV7-9,TRBJ1-2,CASSPASYGYTF,TGTGCCAGCAGCCCCGCGAGCTATGGCTACACCTTC
-,-,TRBV27,TRBJ2-7,CASSFKVPYEQYF,TGTGCCAGCAGTTTTAAGGTCCCCTACGAGCAGTACTTC